This T cell receptor (beta chain) was recorded in a study of cytomegalovirus exposure and HLA in healthy donors. Both 60 Vbeta primers and 13 Jbeta primers went into the PCR. Here immunoSEQ multiplex PCR was the method, and the copy in TCRdb shows in-frame clones only, minus some. The data show approximately 150,000 clones, with 80% seen just once and roughly 9.7% held by the top ten. Only a few counts were recorded for this clone. This CDR3 contains 15 residues. The V gene lost 0 bases and the J gene lost 6 bases, with 13 bases spanning the gap. Germline V gene lookup returns CDR1 SGDLS and CDR2 YYNGEE.

V and J are TRBV9 and TRBJ2-1, with D perhaps TRBD1 (6 bases). This receptor was identified in a man younger than 30 in good health and CMV-seropositive. Sequencing was done on a sample of PBMCs. CDR3 sequence reads: CASSVGGVGGNEQFF. The CDR3 DNA reads as TGTGCCAGCAGCGTAGGAGGGGTAGGGGGCAATGAGCAGTTCTTC.